The T cell receptor beta chain described here comes from a study of cytomegalovirus exposure and HLA in healthy donors listed by TCRdb under 2017. For the study in its entirety: The 666 repertoires of the first cohort and the 95 to 150 validation repertoires were produced on the same platform, according to a later analysis. The aim of the study was to test whether cataloging public T cell receptors could identify signatures of past pathogen exposure. High-throughput TCR immunosequencing, statistical association of individual TCRs with disease status, and machine learning were combined to predict cytomegalovirus infection status. A separate validation cohort of over a hundred different subjects was used in addition to the approximately 700-subject first cohort. The paper's findings and limits, for the study overall: A total of 164 TCR beta chains were listed by the study as associated with cytomegalovirus. Of the cluster scores, around 95% were above 0 in a later analysis, which found that TCRs clustered in the first cohort also tended to co-occur in the 120 or so validation repertoires. The authors suggested that the approach could potentially be generalized to other disease states and immunological phenotypes. While some public TCRs were present in many individuals, most TCR sequences turned up only very rarely across donors. A few of the identified cytomegalovirus-associated TCR beta chains were confirmed in vitro to be specific for cytomegalovirus antigens. The classifier was reported to diagnose cytomegalovirus status with high specificity and sensitivity in both the original cohort and the validation cohort. A later analysis lacked HLA typing for the validation cohort, so it scored co-occurrence in that cohort across all 110 or so repertoires.

The cysteine opens and the phenylalanine closes a CDR3 of 17 amino acids. The CDR3 DNA has 51 bases and is translated from base 1. CDR1 and CDR2 were assigned from the germline V gene (reference sequence) as MNHEY and SMNVEV. Germline trimming: 2 bases from V, 6 bases from J; junction bases outside gene matches: 11. Libraries came from the immunoSEQ multiplex PCR assay. The paper's processing steps were these. To diagnose cytomegalovirus status from the catalog of TCR beta chain sequences, a statistical classification framework was built. Sourced from immuneACCESS, this table was stored by TCRdb with only in-frame sequences that have V and J called. A share of the clones is absent; for the studies checked, an unresolved V gene accounts for under half, and the remainder has no known explanation. The V and J calls and clone size come from that table; D and trimming were worked out from the DNA. For this sample the table gives over 150,000 clones, of which nearly 90% were detected only once. Clones ranked in the top ten supply around a tenth of the sample.

Concerning this clone itself: No cognate antigen has been identified for it. Within one base of it there is no much larger clone, and no base qualities were kept.

Donors formed part of the validation cohort, which comprised fewer than 150 subjects and was distinct from the first cohort of 666 subjects. Input material: PBMCs. The sequence was collected from a woman aged 18 to 35 in good health and CMV-seropositive. The V and J segments used are TRBV27 and TRBJ2-1; 9 bases in the middle match TRBD2. The nucleotides read TGTGCCAGCAGTTTAAGGACTAGCGCGGCGTACGGCAATGAGCAGTTCTTC. It codes for CASSLRTSAAYGNEQFF.